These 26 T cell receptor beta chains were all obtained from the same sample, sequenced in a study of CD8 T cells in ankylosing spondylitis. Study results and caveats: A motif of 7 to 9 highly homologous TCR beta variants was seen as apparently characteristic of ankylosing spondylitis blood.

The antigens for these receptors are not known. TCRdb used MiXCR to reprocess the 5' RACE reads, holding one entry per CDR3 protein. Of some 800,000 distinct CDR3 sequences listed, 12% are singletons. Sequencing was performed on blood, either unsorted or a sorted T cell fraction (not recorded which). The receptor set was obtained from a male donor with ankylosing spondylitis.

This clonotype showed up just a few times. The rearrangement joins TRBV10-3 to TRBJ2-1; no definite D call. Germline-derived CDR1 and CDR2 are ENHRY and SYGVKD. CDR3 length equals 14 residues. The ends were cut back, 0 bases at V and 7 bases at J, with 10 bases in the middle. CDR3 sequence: CAISESAIRNEQFF. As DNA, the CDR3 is TGTGCCATCAGTGAGTCGGCTATTCGGAATGAGCAGTTCTTC.

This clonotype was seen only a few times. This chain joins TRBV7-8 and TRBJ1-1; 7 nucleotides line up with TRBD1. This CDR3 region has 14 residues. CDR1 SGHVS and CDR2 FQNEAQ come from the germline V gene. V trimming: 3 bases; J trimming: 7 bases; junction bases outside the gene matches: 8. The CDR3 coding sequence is TGTGCCAGCAGCTTCAACAGGGGTATTAGTGAAGCTTTCTTT. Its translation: CASSFNRGISEAFF.

CDR3 nucleotide sequence: TGTGCCATCAGGACGGACCAAGAGACCCAGTACTTC. Translated, it gives CAIRTDQETQYF. V is TRBV10-3 and J is TRBJ2-5; D is ambiguous. CDR3 length equals 12 residues. CDR1 is ENHRY, CDR2 SYGVKD, per germline. V lost 6 bases to trimming and J lost 0 bases, with 5 bases between them.

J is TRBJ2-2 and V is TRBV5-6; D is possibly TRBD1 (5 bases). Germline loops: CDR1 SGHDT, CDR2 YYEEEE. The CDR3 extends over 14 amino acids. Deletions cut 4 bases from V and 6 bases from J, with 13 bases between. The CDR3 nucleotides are TGTGCCAGCAGCGGACAAAGAAGGCCCGGGGAGCTGTTTTTT. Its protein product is CASSGQRRPGELFF.

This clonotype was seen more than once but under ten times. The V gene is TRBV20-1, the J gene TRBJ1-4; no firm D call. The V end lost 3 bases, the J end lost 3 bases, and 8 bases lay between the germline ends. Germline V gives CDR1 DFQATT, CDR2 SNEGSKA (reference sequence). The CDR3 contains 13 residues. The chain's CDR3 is CSASGRSNEKLFF. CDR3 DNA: TGCAGTGCTAGTGGACGGTCTAATGAAAAACTGTTTTTT.

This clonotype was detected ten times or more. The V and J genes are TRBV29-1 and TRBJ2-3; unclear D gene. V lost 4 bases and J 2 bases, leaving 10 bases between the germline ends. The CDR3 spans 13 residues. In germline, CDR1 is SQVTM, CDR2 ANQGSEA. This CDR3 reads CSVVLPVTDTQYF. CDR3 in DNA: TGCAGCGTTGTCCTTCCGGTCACAGATACGCAGTATTTT.

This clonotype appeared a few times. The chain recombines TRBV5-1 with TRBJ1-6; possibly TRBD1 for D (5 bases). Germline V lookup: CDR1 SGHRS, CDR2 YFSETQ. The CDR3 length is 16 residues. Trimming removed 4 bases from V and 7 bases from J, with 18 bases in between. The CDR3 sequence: CASSPSRVIANSPLHF. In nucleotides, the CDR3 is TGCGCCAGCAGCCCAAGCAGGGTGATAGCGAATTCACCCCTCCACTTT.

The CDR3 loop is CASSPGHLQPQHF. CDR3 sequence (DNA): TGTGCCAGCAGTCCGGGACACTTACAGCCCCAGCATTTT. The V gene is TRBV7-3, the J gene TRBJ1-5; D possibly corresponds to TRBD1 (6 bases). Trimming stripped 6 bases from V and 7 bases from J, with 13 bases between. The CDR3 loop spans 13 amino acids. Germline V CDR1 and CDR2: SGHTA, FQGTGA.

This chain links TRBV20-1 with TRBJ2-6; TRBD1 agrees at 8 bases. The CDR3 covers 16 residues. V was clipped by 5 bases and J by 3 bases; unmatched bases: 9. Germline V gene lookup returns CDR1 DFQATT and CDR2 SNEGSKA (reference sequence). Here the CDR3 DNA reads TGCAGTGCTGGACGGACAGGGTCCTTTGGGGCCAACGTCCTGACTTTC. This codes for CSAGRTGSFGANVLTF.

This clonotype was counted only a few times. CDR3 in amino acids: CASSKSSGSNEQFF. For the CDR3, the DNA is TGTGCCAGCAGCAAGTCTAGCGGGAGCAATGAGCAGTTCTTC. This chain links TRBV21-1 with TRBJ2-1; TRBD2, the table's D call, lacks a check against the DNA. TRBV21-1 constitutes a pseudogene. CDR3 length equals 14 residues.

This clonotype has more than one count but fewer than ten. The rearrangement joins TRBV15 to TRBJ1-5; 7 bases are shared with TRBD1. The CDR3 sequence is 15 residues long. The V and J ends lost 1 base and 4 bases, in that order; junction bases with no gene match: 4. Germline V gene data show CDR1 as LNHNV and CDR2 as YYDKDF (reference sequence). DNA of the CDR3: TGTGCCACCAGCAGAGCTGGCAGGGGGAATCAGCCCCAGCATTTT. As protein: CATSRAGRGNQPQHF.

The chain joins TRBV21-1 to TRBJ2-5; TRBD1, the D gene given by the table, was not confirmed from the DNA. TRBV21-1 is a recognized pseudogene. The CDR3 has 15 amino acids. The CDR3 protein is CASSAPSGKYETQYF. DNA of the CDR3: TGTGCCAGCAGCGCGCCCTCAGGGAAATACGAGACCCAGTACTTC.

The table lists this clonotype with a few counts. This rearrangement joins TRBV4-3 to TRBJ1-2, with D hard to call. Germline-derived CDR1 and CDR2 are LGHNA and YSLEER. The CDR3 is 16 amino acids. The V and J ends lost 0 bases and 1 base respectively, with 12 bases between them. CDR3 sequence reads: CASSQEQNSFNYGYTF. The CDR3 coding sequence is TGCGCCAGCAGCCAAGAGCAGAACAGTTTTAACTATGGCTACACCTTC.

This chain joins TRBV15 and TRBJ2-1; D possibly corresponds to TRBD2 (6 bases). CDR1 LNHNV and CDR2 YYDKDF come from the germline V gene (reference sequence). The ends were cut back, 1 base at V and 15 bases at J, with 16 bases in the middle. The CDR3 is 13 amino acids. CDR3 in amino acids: CATSRVGRDWTFF. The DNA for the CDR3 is TGTGCCACCAGCAGAGTCGGACGGGACTGGACGTTCTTC.

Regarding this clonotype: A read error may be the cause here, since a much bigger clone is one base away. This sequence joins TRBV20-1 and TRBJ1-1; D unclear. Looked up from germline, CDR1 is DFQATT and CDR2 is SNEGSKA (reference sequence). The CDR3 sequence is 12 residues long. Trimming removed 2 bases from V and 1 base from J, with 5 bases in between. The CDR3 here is CSARKQNTEAFF. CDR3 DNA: TGCAGTGCTAGAAAACAGAACACTGAAGCTTTCTTT.

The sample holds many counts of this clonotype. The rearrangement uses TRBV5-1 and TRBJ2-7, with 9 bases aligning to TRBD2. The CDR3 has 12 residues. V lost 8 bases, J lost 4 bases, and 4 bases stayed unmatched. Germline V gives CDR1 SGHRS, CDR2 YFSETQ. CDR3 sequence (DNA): TGCGCCAGTAGCGGGAGTGGTTACGAGCAGTACTTC. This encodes CASSGSGYEQYF.

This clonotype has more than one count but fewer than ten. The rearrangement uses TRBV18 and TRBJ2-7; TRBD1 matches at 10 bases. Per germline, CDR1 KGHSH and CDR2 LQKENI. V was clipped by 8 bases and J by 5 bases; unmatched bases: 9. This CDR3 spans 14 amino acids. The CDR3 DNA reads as TGTGCCAGCGTCCGGGACAGGGGTTTCGACGAGCAGTACTTC. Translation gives CASVRDRGFDEQYF. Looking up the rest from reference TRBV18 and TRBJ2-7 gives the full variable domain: NAGVMQNPRHLVRRRGQEARLRCSPMKGHSHVYWYRQLPEEGLKFMVYLQKENIIDESGMPKERFSAEFPKEGPSILRIQQVVRGDSAAYFCASVRDRGFDEQYFGPGTRLTVT.

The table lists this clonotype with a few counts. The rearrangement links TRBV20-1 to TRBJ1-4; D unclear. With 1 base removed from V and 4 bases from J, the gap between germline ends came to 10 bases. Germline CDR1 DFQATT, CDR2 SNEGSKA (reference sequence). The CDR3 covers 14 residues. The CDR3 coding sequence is TGCAGTGCTAGAGTAGACGGATTTAATGAAAAACTGTTTTTT. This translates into CSARVDGFNEKLFF.

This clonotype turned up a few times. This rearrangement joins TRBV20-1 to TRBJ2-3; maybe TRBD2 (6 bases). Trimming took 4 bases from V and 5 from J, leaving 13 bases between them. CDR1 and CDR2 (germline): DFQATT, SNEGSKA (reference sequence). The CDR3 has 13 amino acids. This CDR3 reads CSAISGAGDTQYF. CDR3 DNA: TGCAGTGCTATAAGCGGAGCGGGAGATACGCAGTATTTT.

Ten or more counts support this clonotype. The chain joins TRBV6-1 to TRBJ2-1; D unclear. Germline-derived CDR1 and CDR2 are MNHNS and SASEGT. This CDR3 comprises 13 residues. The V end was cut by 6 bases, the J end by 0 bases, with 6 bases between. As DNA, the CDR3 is TGTGCCAGCAGATTAAGCTCCTACAATGAGCAGTTCTTC. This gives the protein CASRLSSYNEQFF.

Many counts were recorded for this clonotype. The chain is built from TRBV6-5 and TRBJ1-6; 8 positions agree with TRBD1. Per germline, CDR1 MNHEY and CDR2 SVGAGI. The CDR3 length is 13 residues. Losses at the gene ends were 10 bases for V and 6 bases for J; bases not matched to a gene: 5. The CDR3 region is CATKDRANSPLHF. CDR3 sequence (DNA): TGTGCCACCAAGGACAGGGCTAATTCACCCCTCCACTTT.

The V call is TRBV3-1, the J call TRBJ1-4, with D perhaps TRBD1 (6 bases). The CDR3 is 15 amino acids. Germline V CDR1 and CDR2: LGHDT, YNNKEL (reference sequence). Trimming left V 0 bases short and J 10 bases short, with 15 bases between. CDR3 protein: CASSQEGRGSGKLFF. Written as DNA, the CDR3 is TGTGCCAGCAGCCAAGAGGGCAGGGGAAGTGGAAAACTGTTTTTT.

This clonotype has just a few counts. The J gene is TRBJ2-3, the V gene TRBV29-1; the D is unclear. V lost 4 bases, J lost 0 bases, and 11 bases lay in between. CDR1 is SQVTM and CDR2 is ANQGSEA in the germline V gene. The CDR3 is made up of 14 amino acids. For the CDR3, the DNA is TGCAGCGTTGCTCGCCTCCTTAGCACAGATACGCAGTATTTT. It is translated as CSVARLLSTDTQYF.

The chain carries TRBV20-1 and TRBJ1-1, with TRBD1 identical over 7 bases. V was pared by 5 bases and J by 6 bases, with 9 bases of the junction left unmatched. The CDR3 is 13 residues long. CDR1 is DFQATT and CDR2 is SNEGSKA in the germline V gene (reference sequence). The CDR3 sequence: CSASTGRTAEAFF. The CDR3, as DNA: TGCAGTGCTTCGACAGGGCGTACGGCTGAAGCTTTCTTT.

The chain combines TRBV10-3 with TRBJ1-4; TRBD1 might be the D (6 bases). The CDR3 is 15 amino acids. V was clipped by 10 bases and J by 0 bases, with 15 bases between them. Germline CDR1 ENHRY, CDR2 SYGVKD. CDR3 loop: CASSGGPATNEKLFF. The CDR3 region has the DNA TGTGCCAGCAGCGGGGGGCCAGCAACTAATGAAAAACTGTTTTTT.

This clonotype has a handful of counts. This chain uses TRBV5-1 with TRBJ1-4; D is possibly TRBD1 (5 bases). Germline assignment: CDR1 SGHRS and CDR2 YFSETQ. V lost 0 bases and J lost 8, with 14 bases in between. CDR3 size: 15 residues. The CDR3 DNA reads TGCGCCAGCAGCTTGGGGGGACGGCGAGAAGAAAAACTGTTTTTT. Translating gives CASSLGGRREEKLFF.